This T cell receptor (beta chain) stems from a study of T cell repertoires in cytomegalovirus infection. Findings of the study overall: In two of eight donors, the top clonotype was HLA-C-restricted CMV-specific.

This clonotype was recorded at least ten times. Antigen: not known. At one end, the junction sequence differs from germline, possibly due to a read error. Germline V gene data show CDR1 as SGHTA and CDR2 as FQGNSA. This CDR3 is 17 amino acids long. Each CDR3 protein gets one entry after TCRdb re-called the reads with MiXCR. Here the sample spans a few hundred thousand distinct CDR3 sequences, 8% to 9.5% being singletons. The V gene is TRBV7-2, the J gene TRBJ2-5; D perhaps matches TRBD2 (6 bases). This receptor was obtained from a human donor in good health (CMV status not recorded). Some clones in this sample may be carry-over from other donors' samples. The specimen sequenced was PBMCs. Written as DNA, the CDR3 is TGTGCCAGCGGCTTAGATAGGATTAGCGGTGGGCAAGAGACCCAGTACTTC. This codes for CASGLDRISGGQETQYF.